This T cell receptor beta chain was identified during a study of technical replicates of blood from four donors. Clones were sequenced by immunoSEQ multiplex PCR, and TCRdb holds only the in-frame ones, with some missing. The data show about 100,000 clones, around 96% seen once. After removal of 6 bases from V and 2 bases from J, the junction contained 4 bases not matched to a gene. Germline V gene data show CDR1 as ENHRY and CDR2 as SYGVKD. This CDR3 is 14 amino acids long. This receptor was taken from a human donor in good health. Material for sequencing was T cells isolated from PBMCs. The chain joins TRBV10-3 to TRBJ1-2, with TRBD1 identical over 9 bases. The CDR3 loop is CAIRGTGKNYGYTF. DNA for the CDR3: TGTGCCATCAGAGGGACAGGGAAGAACTATGGCTACACCTTC.